Included here is one TCR beta chain sequence, with context. Antigen: not known. The sample is drawn from a study of memory CD4+ T cells and cytomegalovirus serostatus. Study at large: Healthy Belgian adult donors included about nine CMV-positive and some 25 CMV-negative people. Regarding the study as a whole: The CMV-associated TCR signature appears largely within the CD4+ memory repertoire.

The V segment lost 3 bases and the J segment 1 base; nucleotides outside the gene matches: 15. CDR1 is SGHDN and CDR2 is FVKESK in the germline V gene. This CDR3 comprises 18 residues. The sort gate was single viable CD3+CD4+CD8-CD45RO+ cells for memory CD4+ T cells. After thawing, CD4+ T cells were positively selected. Generated by immunoSEQ multiplex PCR, the TCRdb table keeps only in-frame clones and is missing some. The sample contains 45,000 to 60,000 clones, 80% to 85% of which appear only once. The chain carries TRBV14 and TRBJ2-7; 7 bases are shared with TRBD2. This TCR was recovered from an adult in good health and CMV-seropositive. Sequencing input: memory CD4+ T cells from blood. The CDR3 is CASSQSRGGAKLSYEQYF. The DNA for the CDR3 is TGTGCCAGCAGCCAGTCAAGGGGAGGGGCGAAATTGTCCTACGAGCAGTACTTC.